A single sample is the source of the 2 T cell receptor beta chains below, sequenced in a study of T cells in tuberculosis. Cells were sorted from thawed PBMC rested overnight and stained with GMM-loaded CD1B tetramer, viability dye and anti-CD3. C32 glucose monomycolate from Rhodococcus equi was loaded onto the CD1B tetramers. Assay: immunoSEQ multiplex PCR; the TCRdb copy retains only in-frame clones and omits some. This sample yields 55,000 to 70,000 clones, of which 80% to 85% are seen a single time; roughly 13% belongs to the top ten. Sequenced material: CD1b-GMM tetramer-negative cells sorted from PBMCs. These receptor sequences come from an adult woman with latent tuberculosis.

This clone was detected a few times. The rearrangement joins TRBV11-3 to TRBJ2-7; D not resolved. The CDR3 consists of 11 residues. Trimming stripped 2 bases from V and 3 bases from J, with 2 bases between. The germline gives CDR1 SGHNT, CDR2 YENEEA. CDR3 amino acids: CASSLHYEQYF. CDR3 in DNA: TGTGCCAGCAGCTTACACTACGAGCAGTACTTC.

The chain uses TRBV6-5 and TRBJ2-2, with no clear D. This CDR3 comprises 14 residues. Germline lookup yields CDR1 MNHEY and CDR2 SVGAGI. V was pared by 2 bases and J by 3 bases, with 7 bases between. CDR3 sequence reads: CASSYQTYTGELFF. The CDR3 coding sequence is TGTGCCAGCAGTTACCAGACATACACCGGGGAGCTGTTTTTT.